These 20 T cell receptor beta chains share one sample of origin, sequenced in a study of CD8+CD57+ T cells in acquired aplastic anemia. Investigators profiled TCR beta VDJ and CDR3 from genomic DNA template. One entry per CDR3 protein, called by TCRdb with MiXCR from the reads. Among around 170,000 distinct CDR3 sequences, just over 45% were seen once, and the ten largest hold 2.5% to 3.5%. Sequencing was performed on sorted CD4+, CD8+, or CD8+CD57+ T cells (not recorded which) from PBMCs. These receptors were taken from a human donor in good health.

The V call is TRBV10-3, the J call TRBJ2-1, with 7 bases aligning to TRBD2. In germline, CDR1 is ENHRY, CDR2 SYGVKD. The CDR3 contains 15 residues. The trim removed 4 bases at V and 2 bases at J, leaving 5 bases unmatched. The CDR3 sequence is CAISAPSGTYNEQFF. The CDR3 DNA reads TGTGCCATCAGTGCCCCTAGCGGAACCTACAATGAGCAGTTCTTC.

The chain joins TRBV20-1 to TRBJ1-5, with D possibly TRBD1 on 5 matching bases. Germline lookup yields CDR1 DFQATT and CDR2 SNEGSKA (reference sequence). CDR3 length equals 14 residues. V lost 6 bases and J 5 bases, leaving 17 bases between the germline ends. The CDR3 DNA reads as TGCAGTGCCACTAACCGGGGGAGCGATCAGCCCCAGCATTTT. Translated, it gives CSATNRGSDQPQHF.

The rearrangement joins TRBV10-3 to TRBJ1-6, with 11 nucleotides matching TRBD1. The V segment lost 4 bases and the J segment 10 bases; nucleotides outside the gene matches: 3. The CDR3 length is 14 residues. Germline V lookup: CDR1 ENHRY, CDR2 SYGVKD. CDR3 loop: CAISGTGGKSPLHF. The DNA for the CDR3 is TGTGCCATCAGTGGGACAGGGGGCAAATCACCCCTCCACTTT.

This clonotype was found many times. The CDR3 coding sequence is TGCAGTGCCCCTCGGCTAGCGAGAAGGGAGACCCAGTACTTC. Its protein is CSAPRLARRETQYF. This chain joins TRBV20-1 and TRBJ2-5; D possibly corresponds to TRBD2 (6 bases). Germline V gives CDR1 DFQATT, CDR2 SNEGSKA (reference sequence). Trimming took 6 bases from V and 5 from J, leaving 19 bases between them. The CDR3 spans 14 residues.

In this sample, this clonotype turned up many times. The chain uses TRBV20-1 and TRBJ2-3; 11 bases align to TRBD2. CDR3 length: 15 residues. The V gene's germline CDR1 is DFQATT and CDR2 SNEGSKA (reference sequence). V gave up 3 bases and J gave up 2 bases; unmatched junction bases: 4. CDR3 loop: CSASQLAGDTDTQYF. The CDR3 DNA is TGCAGTGCTAGTCAACTAGCGGGGGACACAGATACGCAGTATTTT.

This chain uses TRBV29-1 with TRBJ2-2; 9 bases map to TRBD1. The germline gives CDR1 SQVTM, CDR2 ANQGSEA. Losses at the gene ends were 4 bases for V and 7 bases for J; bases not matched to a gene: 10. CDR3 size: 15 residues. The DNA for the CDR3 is TGCAGCGTTGTGTTCGGACAGGGGCTCGGCGGGGAGCTGTTTTTT. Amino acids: CSVVFGQGLGGELFF.

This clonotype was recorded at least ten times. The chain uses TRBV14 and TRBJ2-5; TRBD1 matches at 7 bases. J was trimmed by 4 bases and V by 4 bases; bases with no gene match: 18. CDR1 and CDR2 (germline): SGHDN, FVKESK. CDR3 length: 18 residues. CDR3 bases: TGTGCCAGCAGCCCAAGAACCTCCTGGGACAGAGGTTTAGAGACCCAGTACTTC. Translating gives CASSPRTSWDRGLETQYF. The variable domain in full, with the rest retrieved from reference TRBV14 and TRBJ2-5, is EAGVTQFPSHSVIEKGQTVTLRCDPISGHDNLYWYRRVMGKEIKFLLHFVKESKQDESGMPNNRFLAERTGGTYSTLKVQPAELEDSGVYFCASSPRTSWDRGLETQYFGPGTRLLVL.

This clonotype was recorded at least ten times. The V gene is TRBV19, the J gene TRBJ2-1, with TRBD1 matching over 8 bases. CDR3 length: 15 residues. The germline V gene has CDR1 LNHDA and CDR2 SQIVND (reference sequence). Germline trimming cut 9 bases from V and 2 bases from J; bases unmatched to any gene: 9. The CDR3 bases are TGTGCCAGCCAATCCCGGGACAGGCCCTACAATGAGCAGTTCTTC. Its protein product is CASQSRDRPYNEQFF.

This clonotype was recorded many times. The CDR3 DNA is TGTGCCACCAGTCGAACCGGCTACGAGCAGTACTTC. This sequence encodes CATSRTGYEQYF. The chain joins TRBV15 to TRBJ2-7; D remains unclear. CDR1 LNHNV and CDR2 YYDKDF come from the germline V gene (reference sequence). CDR3 length: 12 residues. The germline V and J ends were trimmed by 6 bases and 3 bases, with 9 bases remaining between them.

For the CDR3, the DNA is TGCGCCAGCAGTGAGTCAGGGGAGATTTCACCCCTCCACTTT. This encodes CASSESGEISPLHF. The chain employs TRBV10-1 and TRBJ1-6, with D possibly matching TRBD1 (5 bases). V was shortened by 0 bases and J by 9 bases, with 9 bases between the two germline ends. CDR1 and CDR2 (germline): WNHNN, SYGVQD (reference sequence). There are 14 residues in the CDR3.

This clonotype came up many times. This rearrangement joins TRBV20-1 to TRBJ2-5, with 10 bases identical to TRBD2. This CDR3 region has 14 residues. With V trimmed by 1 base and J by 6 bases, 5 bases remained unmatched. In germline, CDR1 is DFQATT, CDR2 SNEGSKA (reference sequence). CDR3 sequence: CSARGASGSQTQYF. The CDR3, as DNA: TGCAGTGCTAGAGGGGCTAGCGGGAGCCAGACCCAGTACTTC.

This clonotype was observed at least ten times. CDR3 residues: CASSKQGQLGNTIYF. The CDR3 DNA reads TGTGCCAGCAGTAAACAGGGACAACTGGGAAACACCATATATTTT. The chain uses TRBV6-2 or TRBV6-3 and TRBJ1-3; TRBD1 might be the D (6 bases). The CDR3 length is 15 residues. V was clipped by 5 bases and J by 4 bases, with 15 bases between them. CDR1 is MNHEY, CDR2 SVGEGT, per germline.

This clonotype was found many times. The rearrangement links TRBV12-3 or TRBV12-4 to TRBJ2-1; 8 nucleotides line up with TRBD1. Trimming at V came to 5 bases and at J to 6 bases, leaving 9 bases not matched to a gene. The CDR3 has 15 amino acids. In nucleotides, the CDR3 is TGTGCCAGCAGTCTGACCGGGACAGGAGGCAATGAGCAGTTCTTC. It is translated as CASSLTGTGGNEQFF.

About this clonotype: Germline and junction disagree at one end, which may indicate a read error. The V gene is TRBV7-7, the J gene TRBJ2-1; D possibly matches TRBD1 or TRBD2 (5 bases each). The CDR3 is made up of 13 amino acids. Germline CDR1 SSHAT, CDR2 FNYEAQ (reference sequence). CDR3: CASSPGPRNEQFF. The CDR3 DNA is TGTGCTAGCAGCCCGGGACCTCGCAATGAGCAGTTCTTC.

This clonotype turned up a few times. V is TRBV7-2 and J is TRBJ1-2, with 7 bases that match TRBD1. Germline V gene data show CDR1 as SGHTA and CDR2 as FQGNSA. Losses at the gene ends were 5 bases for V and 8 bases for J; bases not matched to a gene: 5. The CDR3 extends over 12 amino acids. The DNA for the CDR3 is TGTGCCAGCAGCCCGACAGGGATGGGCTACACCTTC. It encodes CASSPTGMGYTF.

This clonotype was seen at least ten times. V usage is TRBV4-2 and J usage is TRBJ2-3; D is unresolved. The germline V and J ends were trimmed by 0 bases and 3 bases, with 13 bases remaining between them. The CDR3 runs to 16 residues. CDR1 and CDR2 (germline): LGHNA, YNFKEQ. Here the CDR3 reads CASSQDYIRATDTQYF. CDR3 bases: TGTGCCAGCAGCCAAGACTATATTAGGGCAACAGATACGCAGTATTTT.

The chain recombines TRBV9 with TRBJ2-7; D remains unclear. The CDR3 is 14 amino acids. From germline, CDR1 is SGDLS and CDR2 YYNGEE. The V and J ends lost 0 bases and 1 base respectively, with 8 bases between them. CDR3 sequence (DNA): TGTGCCAGCAGCGTAGAGTCACAATCCTACGAGCAGTACTTC. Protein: CASSVESQSYEQYF.

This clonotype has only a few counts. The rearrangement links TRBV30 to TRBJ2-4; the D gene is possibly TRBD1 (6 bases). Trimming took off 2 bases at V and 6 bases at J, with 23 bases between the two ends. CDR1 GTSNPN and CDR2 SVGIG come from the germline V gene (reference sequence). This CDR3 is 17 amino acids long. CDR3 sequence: CAWSPPIPGIGGNIQYF. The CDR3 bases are TGTGCCTGGAGTCCACCAATCCCAGGGATAGGGGGAAACATTCAGTACTTC.

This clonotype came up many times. CDR3 sequence (DNA): TGTGCCAGCAGCCAAGTTTACGCCGAGCAGTACTTC. This sequence encodes CASSQVYAEQYF. The chain carries TRBV14 and TRBJ2-7, with unresolved D. The germline V and J ends were trimmed by 1 base and 6 bases, with 7 bases remaining between them. This CDR3 has 12 residues. Germline CDR1 reads SGHDN; CDR2 reads FVKESK.

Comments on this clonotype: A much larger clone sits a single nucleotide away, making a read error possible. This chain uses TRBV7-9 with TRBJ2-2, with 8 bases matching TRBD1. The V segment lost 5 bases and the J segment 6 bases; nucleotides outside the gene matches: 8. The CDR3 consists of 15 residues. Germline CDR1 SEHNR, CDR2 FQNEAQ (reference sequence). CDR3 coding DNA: TGTGCCAGCAGCCTCCGGGACAGGTTAGCCGGGGAGCTGTTTTTT. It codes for CASSLRDRLAGELFF.